Listed below are T cell receptor beta chains from one sample, sequenced in a study of Tregs in tolerant kidney transplant recipients. The table came from immunoSEQ multiplex PCR; TCRdb's copy has only in-frame clones and leaves some out. The data hold about 81,000 clones, with about 91% observed a single time. Specimen: CD4+ T cells from blood (PBMCs), collected 24 months after the transplant. The receptors derive from a human patient who received a combined kidney and bone marrow transplant. Some T cells may be the graft donor's. The CDR3 runs from the conserved cysteine through the conserved F or W. A D gene is named only where the DNA matches it firmly. Clone size, where shown, is once, few, many, or a class for clones that have expanded.

>TRBV29-1|TRBJ2-1|-|-
CSVEAAEAGSYNEQFF
TGCAGCGTTGAAGCGGCGGAGGCGGGCTCCTACAATGAGCAGTTCTTC
>TRBV25-1|TRBJ2-5|TRBD1|-
CASRGQQETQYF
TGTGCCAGCAGGGGACAGCAAGAGACCCAGTACTTC
>TRBV10-3|TRBJ2-3|-|-
CATYREGTDTQYF
TGTGCCACCTACAGGGAAGGCACAGATACGCAGTATTTT
>TRBV7-9|TRBJ2-7|-|-
CASSLHGQSYEQYF
TGTGCCAGCAGCTTACACGGACAGTCCTACGAGCAGTACTTC
>TRBV7-2|TRBJ1-4|-|-
CASSLVGSGEKLFF
TGTGCCAGCAGCTTAGTTGGAAGCGGTGAAAAACTGTTTTTT
>TRBV5-1|TRBJ2-5|-|once
CASSLGGGDSQETQYF
TGCGCCAGCAGCTTGGGTGGCGGGGATAGTCAAGAGACCCAGTACTTC
>TRBV18|TRBJ1-5|TRBD1|-
CASSPRTGADNQPQHF
TGTGCCAGCTCACCACGGACAGGGGCAGACAATCAGCCCCAGCATTTT
>TRBV7-4|TRBJ2-7|TRBD2|-
CASSPPAGGIHSCSYEQYF
TGTGCCAGCAGCCCACCCGCCGGGGGGATCCACTCTTGCTCCTACGAGCAGTACTTC
>TRBV7-2|TRBJ2-3|-|-
CASSPRGGAYTDTQYF
TGTGCCAGCAGCCCAAGGGGGGGGGCCTATACAGATACGCAGTATTTT
>TRBV29-1|TRBJ1-5|-|-
CSVGEVGSGFQPQHF
TGCAGCGTTGGGGAGGTAGGGTCAGGGTTTCAGCCCCAGCATTTT
>TRBV6-5|TRBJ2-7|-|-
CASRNTGFYEQYF
TGTGCCAGCAGAAATACAGGGTTCTACGAGCAGTACTTC
>TRBV6-5|TRBJ2-1|TRBD2|-
CASTRIAGYNEQFF
TGTGCCAGCACCCGGATAGCGGGGTACAATGAGCAGTTCTTC
>TRBV7-9|TRBJ1-3|TRBD1|-
CASSPRQGFGGNTIYF
TGTGCCAGCAGCCCGCGACAGGGCTTCGGTGGAAACACCATATATTTT
>TRBV28|TRBJ2-7|-|-
CASSKPGPGSYEQYF
TGTGCCAGCAGTAAACCAGGGCCCGGCTCCTACGAGCAGTACTTC
>TRBV30|TRBJ2-3|-|-
CAWSVRGHGTDTQYF
TGTGCCTGGAGTGTGCGGGGGCACGGCACAGATACGCAGTATTTT
>TRBV18|TRBJ2-2|-|-
CASSPIRDTGELFF
TGTGCCAGCTCACCAATCCGGGACACCGGGGAGCTGTTTTTT
>TRBV27|TRBJ2-6|TRBD1|-
CASSLSGFWDRSGANVLTF
TGTGCCAGCAGTTTATCGGGCTTCTGGGACAGGTCGGGGGCCAACGTCCTGACTTTC
>TRBV18|TRBJ2-4|-|-
CASSPPIQGPTKNIQYF
TGTGCCAGCTCACCACCGATACAGGGTCCAACCAAAAACATTCAGTACTTC
>TRBV18|TRBJ2-1|TRBD2|-
CASSPVLAGDNEQFF
TGTGCCAGCTCACCAGTACTAGCGGGAGACAATGAGCAGTTCTTC
>TRBV7-2|TRBJ2-7|-|-
CASSLGSLATPYEQYF
TGTGCCAGCAGCTTAGGGTCTCTAGCGACCCCATACGAGCAGTACTTC
>TRBV28|TRBJ1-2|-|-
CASIQGTNYGYTF
TGTGCCAGCATCCAAGGGACAAACTATGGCTACACCTTC
>TRBV4-2|TRBJ1-2|-|-
CASSQEAGILNYGYTF
TGTGCCAGCAGCCAAGAGGCAGGAATACTTAACTATGGCTACACCTTC
>TRBV4-1|TRBJ1-1|-|-
CASSQAGYSFF
TGCGCCAGCAGCCAAGCAGGGTATAGTTTCTTT
>TRBV28|TRBJ1-2|-|-
CATPREQDNYGYTF
TGTGCCACCCCGCGAGAACAGGATAACTATGGCTACACCTTC
>TRBV5-8|TRBJ2-5|-|-
CASSWPGKRETQYF
TGTGCCAGCAGCTGGCCCGGGAAGAGGGAGACCCAGTACTTC
>TRBV7-7|TRBJ1-3|-|few
CASSASGVSGNTIYF
TGTGCCAGCAGCGCCTCGGGAGTCTCTGGAAACACCATATATTTT
>TRBV18|TRBJ2-7|TRBD1|-
CASSPSLDRDYEQYF
TGTGCCAGCTCACCCTCGTTGGACAGGGACTACGAGCAGTACTTC
>TRBV4-2|TRBJ2-7|TRBD1|-
CASSPTGGDYEQYF
TGTGCCAGCAGCCCGACAGGGGGGGACTACGAGCAGTACTTC
>TRBV11-3|TRBJ1-3|-|-
CASSLGHAGNTIYF
TGTGCCAGCAGCTTAGGTCATGCGGGAAACACCATATATTTT
>TRBV5-4|TRBJ1-5|-|-
CASSRGGGNQPQHF
TGTGCCAGCAGCAGGGGGGGCGGCAATCAGCCCCAGCATTTT
>TRBV28|TRBJ2-1|TRBD2|-
CASRSTSGGSYNEQFF
TGTGCCAGCAGATCCACTAGCGGGGGGTCCTACAATGAGCAGTTCTTC
>TRBV7-9|TRBJ1-5|-|-
CASSLTGYQPQHF
TGTGCCAGCAGCCTGACAGGTTATCAGCCCCAGCATTTT
>TRBV5-1|TRBJ1-2|-|-
CASSLGGLDYSYTF
TGCGCCAGCAGCTTGGGGGGGTTGGACTATAGCTACACCTTC
>TRBV28|TRBJ2-7|TRBD1|-
CASSFIQTGPNEQYF
TGTGCCAGCAGTTTTATCCAGACAGGGCCCAACGAGCAGTACTTC
>TRBV4-2|TRBJ1-1|TRBD1|-
CASRPSQGGGPEAFF
TGTGCCAGCCGCCCTTCACAGGGGGGGGGACCTGAAGCTTTCTTT
>TRBV7-9|TRBJ2-7|TRBD1|-
CASRPGQVTYEQYF
TGTGCCAGCAGACCGGGACAGGTGACCTACGAGCAGTACTTC
>TRBV18|TRBJ2-1|TRBD2|-
CASSPQREARNEQFF
TGTGCCAGCTCACCCCAGCGGGAGGCCCGGAATGAGCAGTTCTTC
>TRBV6-5|TRBJ2-7|TRBD2|-
CASRRRGGSYEQYF
TGTGCCAGCAGGAGGCGGGGGGGCTCCTACGAGCAGTACTTC
>TRBV18|TRBJ2-7|TRBD1|-
CASSRDREDEQYF
TGTGCCAGCTCGCGGGACAGGGAAGACGAGCAGTACTTC
>TRBV4-1|TRBJ1-2|TRBD1|once
CASSHPARGTGSNGYTF
TGCGCCAGCAGCCACCCAGCACGCGGGACAGGGAGTAATGGCTACACCTTC
>TRBV28|TRBJ1-2|-|-
CASSLLVGVARYGYTF
TGTGCCAGCAGTTTATTGGTCGGGGTGGCACGGTATGGCTACACCTTC
>TRBV4-3|TRBJ1-2|TRBD1|once
CASSQSGGGYGYTF
TGCGCCAGCAGCCAATCAGGGGGCGGCTATGGCTACACCTTC
>TRBV12-5|TRBJ1-1|-|-
CASAEPFTGTEAFF
TGTGCTAGTGCCGAACCATTCACGGGCACTGAAGCTTTCTTT
>TRBV7-9|TRBJ2-7|TRBD1|-
CASSSKGQASSYEQYF
TGTGCCAGCAGCTCGAAGGGACAGGCGAGCTCCTACGAGCAGTACTTC
>TRBV5-1|TRBJ2-1|TRBD1|-
CASSLIGTGIRISYNEQFF
TGCGCCAGCAGCTTAATCGGGACAGGGATTAGGATATCCTACAATGAGCAGTTCTTC